Sequencing of this T cell receptor beta chain was carried out in a study of T cells in Graves' hyperthyroidism and ophthalmopathy. Study at large: Peripheral blood was taken when the disease was first diagnosed, before any treatment began.

This clonotype was counted at least ten times. RNA transcripts were the template for amplifying TCR beta CDR3 regions. Primed by the HTBI set, a first-round RT-PCR was run on the TCR CDR3. TCRdb recomputed calls from the multiplex PCR reads with MiXCR, one row per CDR3 protein. The table includes 300,000 or so distinct CDR3 sequences, 16% detected once. These patients, aged 18 to 65, had recently diagnosed hyperthyroidism lasting under 2 months. Diagnoses were established using clinical symptoms, serum thyroxine and TRAb, thyroid ultrasound and orbital computed tomography. This sample holds PBMCs from under 11 ml fresh peripheral blood. The receptor comes from a man between 25 and 39 years old with Graves' hyperthyroidism. The material sequenced was blood.

CDR3 nucleotide sequence: TGCGCCAGCAGCGGGTTGTCAGGGGCTTTCTACAATGAGCAGTTCTTC. Translation gives CASSGLSGAFYNEQFF. V gene TRBV5-1 combines with J gene TRBJ2-1; the D gene is possibly TRBD1 (6 bases). The CDR3 contains 16 residues. The V and J ends lost 4 bases and 3 bases respectively, with 17 bases between them. Germline loops: CDR1 SGHRS, CDR2 YFSETQ.